The 16 T cell receptor beta chains reported below all come from one sample, sequenced in a study of neurological immune-mediated disorders. TCRdb re-called the 5' RACE reads through MiXCR, storing one row per CDR3 protein. This table has 50,000 to 70,000 distinct CDR3 sequences, about 2.5% appearing once. Sequencing was done on a sample of PBMCs. The receptor set was obtained from a man aged 45-65 years with multiple sclerosis.

This clonotype has a count of ten or more. The chain joins TRBV12-3 or TRBV12-4 to TRBJ2-2, with TRBD2 matching over 7 bases. The CDR3 totals 13 residues. J lost 2 bases, V lost 11 bases, and 5 bases had no gene match. CDR3 sequence (DNA): TGTGCCCTTGAGCGGGGAAACACCGGGGAGCTGTTTTTT. Translating it yields CALERGNTGELFF.

This clonotype was recorded many times. The chain links TRBV5-1 to TRBJ2-7; 12 bases agree with TRBD2. The CDR3 is 16 residues long. Per the germline V gene, CDR1 is SGHRS and CDR2 is YFSETQ. Trimming at V came to 4 bases and at J to 0 bases, leaving 5 bases not matched to a gene. This CDR3 is CASSDLAGGSSYEQYF. DNA of the CDR3: TGCGCCAGCAGCGATCTAGCGGGGGGGAGCTCCTACGAGCAGTACTTC.

This clonotype showed up many times. The chain uses TRBV12-3 or TRBV12-4 and TRBJ1-1; D is ambiguous. The germline V and J ends were trimmed by 3 bases and 0 bases, with 8 bases remaining between them. CDR3 size: 14 residues. The CDR3 spells CASSFEGMNTEAFF. CDR3 DNA: TGTGCCAGCAGTTTCGAGGGAATGAACACTGAAGCTTTCTTT.

Ten or more counts support this clonotype. The rearrangement uses TRBV7-9 and TRBJ1-5, with 9 bases fitting TRBD1. The germline V gene encodes CDR1 SEHNR and CDR2 FQNEAQ (reference sequence). V was pared by 5 bases and J by 4 bases, with 6 bases of the junction left unmatched. The CDR3 has 15 amino acids. CDR3 sequence reads: CASSPGDRANQPQHF. For the CDR3, the DNA is TGTGCCAGCAGCCCCGGGGACAGGGCAAATCAGCCCCAGCATTTT.

In its sample, this clonotype was seen many times. The V and J genes are TRBV20-1 and TRBJ2-5; tentatively, D is TRBD2 (5 bases). Per germline, CDR1 DFQATT and CDR2 SNEGSKA (reference sequence). The CDR3 contains 13 residues. V was pared by 2 bases and J by 1 base, with 8 bases between. CDR3 in DNA: TGCAGTGCTAGACAAGCGGCCCAAGAGACCCAGTACTTC. As protein: CSARQAAQETQYF.

This clonotype was recorded many times. This chain uses TRBV7-7 with TRBJ2-3; TRBD1 agrees at 9 bases. With 4 bases clipped from V and 2 bases from J, the junction kept 4 bases outside the gene matches. The CDR3 is 15 residues long. Per the germline V gene, CDR1 is SSHAT and CDR2 is FNYEAQ (reference sequence). The DNA of the CDR3 is TGTGCCAGCAGCTCCGGGACAGGGATCACAGATACGCAGTATTTT. Its protein product is CASSSGTGITDTQYF.

This clonotype was counted many times. The CDR3, as DNA: TGTGCCAGCAGCGGTATGACAGGGCTTGTCTCTGGGGCCAACGTCCTGACTTTC. It specifies CASSGMTGLVSGANVLTF. V usage is TRBV12-3 or TRBV12-4 and J usage is TRBJ2-6; TRBD1 agrees at 7 bases. This CDR3 is built from 18 residues. J gave up 0 bases and V 6 bases, and 11 bases lay outside the gene matches.

This clonotype was recorded many times. This chain links TRBV12-3 or TRBV12-4 with TRBJ1-6; TRBD1 agrees at 10 bases. The CDR3 covers 14 residues. V was pared by 6 bases and J by 10 bases, with 6 bases of the junction left unmatched. The CDR3 here is CASRWTGGGSPLHF. The CDR3 DNA reads as TGTGCCAGCAGATGGACAGGGGGAGGCTCACCCCTCCACTTT.

This clonotype was detected ten times or more. This chain joins TRBV10-2 and TRBJ2-7; perhaps TRBD2 as D (5 bases). The V gene's germline CDR1 is WSHSY and CDR2 SAAADI. CDR3 length equals 12 residues. Trimming took off 6 bases at V and 4 bases at J, with 10 bases between the two ends. CDR3 sequence (DNA): TGCGCCAGCAGAGCTAGCTCATACGAGCAGTACTTC. Protein: CASRASSYEQYF.

This clonotype was counted at least ten times. This chain connects TRBV30 to TRBJ2-1; no clear D gene. V lost 0 bases and J lost 0, with 3 bases in between. The CDR3 has 13 residues. Germline CDR1 reads GTSNPN; CDR2 reads SVGIG (reference sequence). CDR3 coding DNA: TGTGCCTGGAGTGTACTCTCCTACAATGAGCAGTTCTTC. Residues: CAWSVLSYNEQFF.

This clonotype has ten or more counts. The chain uses TRBV11-2 and TRBJ1-1; D is uncertain. V was shortened by 2 bases and J by 3 bases, with 10 bases between the two germline ends. The CDR3 sequence is 14 residues long. Germline V gene lookup returns CDR1 SGHAT and CDR2 FQNNGV. CDR3 DNA: TGTGCCAGCAGCTTAACGACAATTCACACTGAAGCTTTCTTT. Amino acids: CASSLTTIHTEAFF. Looking up the rest from reference TRBV11-2 and TRBJ1-1 gives the full variable domain: EAGVAQSPRYKIIEKRQSVAFWCNPISGHATLYWYQQILGQGPKLLIQFQNNGVVDDSQLPKDRFSAERLKGVDSTLKIQPAKLEDSAVYLCASSLTTIHTEAFFGQGTRLTVV.

This clonotype occurred many times. The chain links TRBV5-1 to TRBJ2-3, with unresolved D. The CDR3 contains 14 residues. Looked up from germline, CDR1 is SGHRS and CDR2 is YFSETQ. With 0 bases removed from V and 4 bases from J, the gap between germline ends came to 9 bases. The DNA for the CDR3 is TGCGCCAGCAGCTTGGGTGGGGTCCCAGATACGCAGTATTTT. Translation: CASSLGGVPDTQYF.

The table lists this clonotype with many counts. The chain links TRBV12-3 or TRBV12-4 to TRBJ1-5, with D maybe TRBD1 (5 bases). The CDR3 length is 15 residues. V was trimmed by 8 bases and J by 0 bases, leaving 14 bases between them. The DNA of the CDR3 is TGTGCCAGCCAGGGCGTGAGGAATAGCAATCAGCCCCAGCATTTT. This codes for CASQGVRNSNQPQHF.

This clonotype was seen repeatedly, ten times or more. This chain connects TRBV12-3 or TRBV12-4 to TRBJ2-3, with D maybe TRBD2 (5 bases). The CDR3 sequence is 13 residues long. V lost 8 bases to trimming and J lost 6 bases, with 15 bases between them. The CDR3 nucleotides read TGTGCCAGCGGCGAACTAGGATCTGATACGCAGTATTTT. Translation: CASGELGSDTQYF.

This clonotype was found many times. The chain recombines TRBV4-1 with TRBJ2-3, with D possibly TRBD2 on 5 matching bases. CDR1 MGHRA and CDR2 YSYEKL come from the germline V gene. Trimming took 2 bases from V and 4 from J, leaving 19 bases between them. The CDR3 is made up of 17 amino acids. This CDR3 is CASSQLPRAPPPDTQYF. The CDR3 coding sequence is TGCGCCAGCAGCCAACTCCCGAGGGCGCCGCCGCCAGATACGCAGTATTTT.

This clonotype was observed at least ten times. The chain carries TRBV3-1 and TRBJ1-5; a weak D match, TRBD1 (5 bases). Trimming removed 3 bases at V and 0 bases at J, with 6 bases between. CDR3 length: 14 residues. CDR1 is LGHDT, CDR2 YNNKEL, per germline (reference sequence). CDR3 region: CASSQGHSNQPQHF. CDR3 nucleotide sequence: TGTGCCAGCAGCCAGGGGCATAGCAATCAGCCCCAGCATTTT.